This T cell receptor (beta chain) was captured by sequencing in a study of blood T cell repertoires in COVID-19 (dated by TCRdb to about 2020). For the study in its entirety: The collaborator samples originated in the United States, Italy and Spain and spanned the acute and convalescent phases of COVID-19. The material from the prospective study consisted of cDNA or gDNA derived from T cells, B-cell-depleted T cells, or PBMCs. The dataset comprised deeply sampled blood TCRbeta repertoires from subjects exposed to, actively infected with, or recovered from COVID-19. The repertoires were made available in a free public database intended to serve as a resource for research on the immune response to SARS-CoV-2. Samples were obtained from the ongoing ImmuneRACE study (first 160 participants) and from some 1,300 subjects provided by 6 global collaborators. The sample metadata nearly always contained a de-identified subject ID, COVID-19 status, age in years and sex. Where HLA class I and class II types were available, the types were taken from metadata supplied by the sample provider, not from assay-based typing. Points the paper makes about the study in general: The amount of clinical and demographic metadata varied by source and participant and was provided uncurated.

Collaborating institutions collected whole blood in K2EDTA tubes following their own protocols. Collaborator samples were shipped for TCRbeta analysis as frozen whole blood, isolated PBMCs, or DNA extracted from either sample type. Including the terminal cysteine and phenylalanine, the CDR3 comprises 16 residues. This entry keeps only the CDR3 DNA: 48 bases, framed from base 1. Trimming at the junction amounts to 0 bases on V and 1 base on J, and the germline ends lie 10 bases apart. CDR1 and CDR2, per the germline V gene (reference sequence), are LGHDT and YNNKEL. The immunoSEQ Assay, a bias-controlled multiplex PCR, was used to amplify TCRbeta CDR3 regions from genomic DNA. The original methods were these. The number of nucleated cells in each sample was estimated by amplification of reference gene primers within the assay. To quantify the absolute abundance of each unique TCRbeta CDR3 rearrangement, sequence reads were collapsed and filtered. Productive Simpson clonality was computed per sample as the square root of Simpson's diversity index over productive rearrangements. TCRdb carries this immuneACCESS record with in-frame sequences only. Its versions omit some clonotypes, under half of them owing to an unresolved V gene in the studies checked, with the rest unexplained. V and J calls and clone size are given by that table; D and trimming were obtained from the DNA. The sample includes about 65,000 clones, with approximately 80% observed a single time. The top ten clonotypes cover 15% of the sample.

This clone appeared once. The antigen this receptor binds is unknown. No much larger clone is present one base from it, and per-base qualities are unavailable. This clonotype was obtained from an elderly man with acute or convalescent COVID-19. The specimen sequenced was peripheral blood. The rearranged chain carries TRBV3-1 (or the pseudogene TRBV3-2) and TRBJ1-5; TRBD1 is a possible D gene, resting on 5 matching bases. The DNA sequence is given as TGTGCCAGCAGCCAAGAAATCCCAGGGAGCAATCAGCCCCAGCATTTT. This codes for CASSQEIPGSNQPQHF.